A single sample gave rise to the 15 T cell receptor beta chains below, sequenced in a study of shared clonotypes between healthy human individuals. Profiled with immunoSEQ multiplex PCR; TCRdb holds only in-frame clones, not every one. Seen here are under 2.5 million clones, around 93% observed once, and the top ten hold 0.37%. The sequencing input was naive CD4+ T cells from PBMCs. The subset denotes: CD45RA+ positively selected. All receptors derive from a man aged 18 to 35 in good health. Some clones in this sample may be carry-over from other donors' samples.

Note on this clone: The junction does not match germline at one end; this may be a read error. V and J are TRBV28 and TRBJ1-2; no clear D gene. Germline values: CDR1 MDHEN, CDR2 SYDVKM. This CDR3 is 12 amino acids long. The CDR3 spells CASSSPRWGAGF. The CDR3 nucleotides read TGTGCCAGCAGTTCCCCCCGGTGGGGAGCGGGATTC.

This chain uses TRBV5-1 with TRBJ2-5; either TRBD1 or TRBD2 may supply D (6 bases each). V was trimmed by 0 bases and J by 4 bases, leaving 13 bases between them. The CDR3 consists of 15 residues. The germline gives CDR1 SGHRS, CDR2 YFSETQ. CDR3 DNA sequence: TGCGCCAGCAGCTTGGTGGGGGGCCGGGGAGAGACCCAGTACTTC. Translation: CASSLVGGRGETQYF.

The chain is built from TRBV11-1 and TRBJ2-7; 7 positions agree with TRBD1. V shed 5 bases, J shed 3 bases, and the junction held 7 bases outside the gene matches. CDR1 SGHAT and CDR2 FQDESV come from the germline V gene (reference sequence). CDR3 length equals 14 residues. In DNA, the CDR3 is TGTGCCAGCAGCCAGCCGACAGGGATCTACGAGCAGTACTTC. Amino acids: CASSQPTGIYEQYF.

The V and J genes are TRBV10-2 and TRBJ2-2; 14 bases align to TRBD2. The CDR3 runs to 17 residues. Germline V gene lookup returns CDR1 WSHSY and CDR2 SAAADI. With 5 bases clipped from V and 4 bases from J, the junction kept 6 bases outside the gene matches. This chain's CDR3 is CASSLRTSGRLTGELFF. The DNA of the CDR3 is TGCGCCAGCAGTCTGCGGACTAGCGGGAGGCTCACCGGGGAGCTGTTTTTT.

The rearrangement uses TRBV6-1 and TRBJ2-7; a possible D gene is TRBD1 (7 bases). The length of the CDR3 is 13 residues. Per germline, CDR1 MNHNS and CDR2 SASEGT. The V end was cut by 3 bases, the J end by 6 bases, with 12 bases between. The CDR3 protein is CASSESGGTEQYF. Written as DNA, the CDR3 is TGTGCCAGCAGTGAGTCAGGGGGGACCGAGCAGTACTTC.

In regard to this clone: The same CDR3 also results from other DNA sequences found in this sample. The chain couples TRBV11-2 to TRBJ2-5; TRBD1 agrees at 7 bases. Germline-derived CDR1 and CDR2 are SGHAT and FQNNGV. The trim removed 3 bases at V and 4 bases at J, leaving 2 bases unmatched. CDR3 length equals 13 residues. The CDR3 nucleotides read TGTGCCAGCAGCTTGGGGGACAGAGAGACCCAGTACTTC. It specifies CASSLGDRETQYF.

This clone was counted a single time. The chain couples TRBV7-9 to TRBJ2-3; TRBD2 is a possible D gene (6 bases). This CDR3 has 16 residues. From germline, CDR1 is SEHNR and CDR2 FQNEAQ (reference sequence). The V gene lost 1 base and the J gene lost 5 bases, with 16 bases spanning the gap. The CDR3 region is CASSLDYRRALDTQYF. Written as DNA, the CDR3 is TGTGCCAGCAGCTTAGATTATCGGAGGGCCTTAGATACGCAGTATTTT. The variable domain in full, with the rest retrieved from reference TRBV7-9 and TRBJ2-3, is DTGVSQNPRHKITKRGQNVTFRCDPISEHNRLYWYRQTLGQGPEFLTYFQNEAQLEKSRLLSDRFSAERPKGSFSTLEIQRTEQGDSAMYLCASSLDYRRALDTQYFGPGTRLTVL.

The V gene is TRBV28, the J gene TRBJ2-3; 8 bases map to TRBD2. The CDR3 is made up of 15 amino acids. Trimming cost V 5 bases and J 7 bases; bases outside gene matches: 11. Looked up from germline, CDR1 is MDHEN and CDR2 is SYDVKM. The CDR3 coding sequence is TGTGCCAGCAGTGCGGAGCTAGCGGGTTCAAATACGCAGTATTTT. This sequence encodes CASSAELAGSNTQYF. The full variable domain, rest sourced from reference TRBV28 and TRBJ2-3, is DVKVTQSSRYLVKRTGEKVFLECVQDMDHENMFWYRQDPGLGLRLIYFSYDVKMKEKGDIPEGYSVSREKKERFSLILESASTNQTSMYLCASSAELAGSNTQYFGPGTRLTVL.

The CDR3 sequence is CSVGGGSGGYEQYF. The CDR3 nucleotides read TGCAGCGTTGGGGGCGGGAGTGGTGGCTACGAGCAGTACTTC. The V and J genes are TRBV29-1 and TRBJ2-7; 7 positions match TRBD2. The CDR3 consists of 14 residues. V was clipped by 4 bases and J by 3 bases; unmatched bases: 9. Germline V gene lookup returns CDR1 SQVTM and CDR2 ANQGSEA.

The V call is TRBV6-1, the J call TRBJ2-1; unclear D gene. V was trimmed by 8 bases and J by 9 bases, leaving 17 bases between them. The CDR3 runs to 13 residues. Germline lookup yields CDR1 MNHNS and CDR2 SASEGT. CDR3 DNA: TGTGCCAGCGCCTTTGTGGGGATGGGTGAGCAGTTCTTC. Residues: CASAFVGMGEQFF.

The chain joins TRBV5-8 to TRBJ2-2; maybe TRBD2 (5 bases). This CDR3 has 15 residues. Trimming took 4 bases from V and 3 from J, leaving 13 bases between them. Germline CDR1 is SGHTS and CDR2 is YDEGEE. The CDR3 nucleotides read TGTGCCAGCAGCCGACTGAGGGATGACACCGGGGAGCTGTTTTTT. Translating gives CASSRLRDDTGELFF. Based on the CDR3 plus reference TRBV5-8 and TRBJ2-2, the full variable domain is EAGVTQSPTHLIKTRGQQATLRCSPISGHTSVYWYQQALGLGLQFLLWYDEGEERNRGNFPPRFSGRQFPNYSSELNVNALELEDSALYLCASSRLRDDTGELFFGEGSRLTVL.

The V and J genes are TRBV4-3 and TRBJ1-2; D gene ambiguous. Germline V gene sequence: CDR1 LGHNA, CDR2 YSLEER. This CDR3 has 16 amino acids. The V end was cut by 1 base, the J end by 2 bases, with 14 bases between. CDR3 amino acids: CASSQASGEPNYGYTF. CDR3 nucleotides: TGCGCCAGCAGCCAAGCGTCTGGCGAACCGAACTATGGCTACACCTTC.

Concerning this clone: The identical CDR3 is also encoded by other nucleotide sequences in the sample. The chain is built from TRBV7-2 and TRBJ2-7; TRBD1 agrees at 8 bases. The CDR3 runs 14 residues. The J segment lost 3 bases and the V segment lost 2 bases, leaving 3 bases of the junction unmatched. Germline V CDR1 and CDR2: SGHTA, FQGNSA. CDR3 nucleotides: TGTGCCAGCAGCTTAACAGGGGGGCTCTACGAGCAGTACTTC. Translated: CASSLTGGLYEQYF.

The CDR3 spells CASSLEWLGETQYF. DNA of the CDR3: TGCGCCAGCAGCTTGGAATGGCTCGGGGAGACCCAGTACTTC. V is TRBV5-1 and J is TRBJ2-5; no clear D gene. From germline, CDR1 is SGHRS and CDR2 YFSETQ. Deletions cut 0 bases from V and 5 bases from J, with 11 bases between. The CDR3 runs 14 residues.

This clone has just one count. The rearrangement links TRBV18 to TRBJ2-7; 7 positions match TRBD1. The CDR3 is 15 amino acids. CDR1 KGHSH and CDR2 LQKENI come from the germline V gene. After removal of 1 base from V and 9 bases from J, the junction contained 12 bases not matched to a gene. Written as DNA, the CDR3 is TGTGCCAGCTCACCACTGGGGACAGAAAATCAGGCGCAGTACTTC. It translates to CASSPLGTENQAQYF. The variable domain in full, with the rest retrieved from reference TRBV18 and TRBJ2-7, is NAGVMQNPRHLVRRRGQEARLRCSPMKGHSHVYWYRQLPEEGLKFMVYLQKENIIDESGMPKERFSAEFPKEGPSILRIQQVVRGDSAAYFCASSPLGTENQAQYFGPGTRLTVT.